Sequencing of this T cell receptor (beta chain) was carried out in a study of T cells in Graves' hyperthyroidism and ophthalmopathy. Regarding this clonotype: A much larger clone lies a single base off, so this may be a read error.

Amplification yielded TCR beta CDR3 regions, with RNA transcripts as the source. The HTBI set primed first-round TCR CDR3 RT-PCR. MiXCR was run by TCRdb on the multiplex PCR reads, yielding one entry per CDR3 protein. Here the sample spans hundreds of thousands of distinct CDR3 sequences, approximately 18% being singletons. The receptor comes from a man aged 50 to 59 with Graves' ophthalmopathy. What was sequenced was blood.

CDR3 amino acids: CSVGKGSYKQYF. The CDR3 DNA reads TGCAGCGTTGGGAAGGGCAGCTACAAGCAGTACTTC. The rearrangement links TRBV29-1 to TRBJ2-7, with D hard to call. CDR1 and CDR2 (germline): SQVTM, ANQGSEA. The CDR3 is 12 residues long.